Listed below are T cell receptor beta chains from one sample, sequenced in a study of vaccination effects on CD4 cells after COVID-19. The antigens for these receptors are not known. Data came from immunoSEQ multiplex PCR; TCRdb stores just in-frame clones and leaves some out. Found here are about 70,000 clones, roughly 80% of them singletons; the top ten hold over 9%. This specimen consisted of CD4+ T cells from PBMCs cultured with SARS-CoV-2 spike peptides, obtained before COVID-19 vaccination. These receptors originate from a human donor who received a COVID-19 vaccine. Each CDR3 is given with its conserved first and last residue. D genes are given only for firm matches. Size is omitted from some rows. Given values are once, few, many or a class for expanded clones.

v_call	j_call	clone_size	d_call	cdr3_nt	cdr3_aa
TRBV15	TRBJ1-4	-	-	TGTGCCCTGGGGGAATACGGTACTAATGAAAAACTGTTTTTT	CALGEYGTNEKLFF
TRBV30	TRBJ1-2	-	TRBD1	TGTGCCTGGAGTAACAGGGGGGGCTATCAGATCGATGGCTACACCTTC	CAWSNRGGYQIDGYTF
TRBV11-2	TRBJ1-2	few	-	TGTGCCAGCAGGCCTGGGGTGGGGTATGGCTACACCTTC	CASRPGVGYGYTF
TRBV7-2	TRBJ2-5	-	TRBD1	TGTGCCAGCAGCAACAACGTAGGGGGCCAGACCCAGTACTTC	CASSNNVGGQTQYF
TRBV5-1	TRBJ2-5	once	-	TGCGCCAGCAGCTCCCTAACTAGCTCCAAAGAGACCCAGTACTTC	CASSSLTSSKETQYF
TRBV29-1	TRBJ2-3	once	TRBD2	TGCAGCCTCCGACTAGCGGGGAGCACAGATACGCAGTATTTT	CSLRLAGSTDTQYF
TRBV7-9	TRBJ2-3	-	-	TGTGCCAGCAGCCGGAGACGAACAGGGTCAGATACGCAGTATTTT	CASSRRRTGSDTQYF
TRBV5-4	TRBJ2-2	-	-	TGTGCCAGCAGCTTGGAGGCAGGGGCGAACGCCGGGGAGCTGTTTTTT	CASSLEAGANAGELFF
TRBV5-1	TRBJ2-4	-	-	TGCGCCAGCAGACCGACTAGTGAGGCGGACATTCAGTACTTC	CASRPTSEADIQYF
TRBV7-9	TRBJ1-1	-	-	TGTGCCAGCAGCTACGGACACATGAACACTGAAGCTTTCTTT	CASSYGHMNTEAFF
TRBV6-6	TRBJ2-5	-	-	TGTGCCAGCGGCGCTGTCGGGGGGCTAGAGACCCAGTACTTC	CASGAVGGLETQYF
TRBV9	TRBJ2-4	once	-	TGTGCCAGCAGCCCTAGCTTTCGAGGAGGGGAAAACATTCAGTACTTC	CASSPSFRGGENIQYF
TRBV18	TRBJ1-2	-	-	TGTGCCAGCTCCCCCGACAGGAACCTCTATGGCTACACCTTC	CASSPDRNLYGYTF
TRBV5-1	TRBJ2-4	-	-	TGCGCCAGCAGCTTGGTAGGAGGGGCTGTGGCCAAAAACATTCAGTACTTC	CASSLVGGAVAKNIQYF
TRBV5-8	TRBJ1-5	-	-	TGTGCCAGCAGTTTGTTTAGGTTTCAGCCCCAGCATTTT	CASSLFRFQPQHF
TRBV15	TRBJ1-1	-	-	TGTGCCACCAGCAGAGGGTCAGTTGGGGGGACTGAAGCTTTCTTT	CATSRGSVGGTEAFF
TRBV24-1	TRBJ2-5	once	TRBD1	TGTGCCACCAGTGATTCAAAGGGGGCTGGAGAGACCCAGTACTTC	CATSDSKGAGETQYF
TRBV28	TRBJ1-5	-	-	TGTGCCAGCAGTTTACCGTATCAGCCCCAGCATTTT	CASSLPYQPQHF
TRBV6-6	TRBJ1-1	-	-	TGTGCCAGCAGGCCAACAATGAACACTGAAGCTTTCTTT	CASRPTMNTEAFF
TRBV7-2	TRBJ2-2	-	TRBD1	TGTGCCAGCAGCTTAGATCCACAGGGGGTGGACACCGGGGAGCTGTTTTTT	CASSLDPQGVDTGELFF
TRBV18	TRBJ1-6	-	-	TGTGCCAGCTCACCATCCCCGAGCATTAATTCACCCCTCCACTTT	CASSPSPSINSPLHF
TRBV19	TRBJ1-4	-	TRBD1	TGTGCCAGTAGCCAACCCGGGACAGGGGGGGAAAAACTGTTTTTT	CASSQPGTGGEKLFF
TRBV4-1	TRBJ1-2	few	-	TGCGCCAGCAGCCTATTAGGGGTCTGGGGCTACACCTTC	CASSLLGVWGYTF
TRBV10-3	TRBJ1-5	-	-	TGTGCCATCAGTGAGAAAGCAACTCAGCCCCAGCATTTT	CAISEKATQPQHF
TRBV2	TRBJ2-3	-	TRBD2	TGTGCCAGCAGTCCCCGTTCGGGGGGGCCCCCAGATACGCAGTATTTT	CASSPRSGGPPDTQYF
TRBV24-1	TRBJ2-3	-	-	TGTGCCACCAGTGGACAACTCACAGATACGCAGTATTTT	CATSGQLTDTQYF
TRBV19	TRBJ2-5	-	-	TGTGCCAGTAGTCCGCATCAAGCCGGGACCCAGTACTTC	CASSPHQAGTQYF
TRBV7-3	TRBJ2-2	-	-	TGTGCCAGCAGCCCTGGGCCGGGCAACGGGGAGCTGTTTTTT	CASSPGPGNGELFF
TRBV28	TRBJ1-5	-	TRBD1	TGTGCCAGCAGTTGGGACAGTATCAATCAGCCCCAGCATTTT	CASSWDSINQPQHF
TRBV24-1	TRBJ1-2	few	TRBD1	TGTGCCACCAGTGGCTCCGGGACAGGGGTTGGCTACACCTTC	CATSGSGTGVGYTF
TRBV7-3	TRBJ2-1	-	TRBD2	TGTGCCAGCAGCTTATGGGCTAGCGGGGGGCTCCTATCTAATGAGCAGTTCTTC	CASSLWASGGLLSNEQFF
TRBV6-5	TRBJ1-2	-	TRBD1	TGTGCCAGCAGTTCTGCGACAGGGGCGTTTAACTATGGCTACACCTTC	CASSSATGAFNYGYTF
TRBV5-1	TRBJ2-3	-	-	TGCGCCAGCAGCCTCACGACAGGAACGGGCGCAGATACGCAGTATTTT	CASSLTTGTGADTQYF
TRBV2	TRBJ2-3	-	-	TGTGCCAGCAGTGAAGTTACTTTACTAGGCGGTACAGATACGCAGTATTTT	CASSEVTLLGGTDTQYF
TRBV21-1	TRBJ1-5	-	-	TGTGCCAGCATGGACAATCAGCCCCAGCATTTT	CASMDNQPQHF
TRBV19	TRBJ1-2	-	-	TGTGCCAGTAGTCCGGGACCTGTAGGGGGCTACACCTTC	CASSPGPVGGYTF
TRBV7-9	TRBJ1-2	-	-	TGTGCCAGCAGCTTAGTACTCTCCGGCGGTGGCTACACCTTC	CASSLVLSGGGYTF
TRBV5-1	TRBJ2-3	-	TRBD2	TGCGCCAGCAGCCCCGCCTTAGCGGGGGTAAGGACTAGCACAGATACGCAGTATTTT	CASSPALAGVRTSTDTQYF
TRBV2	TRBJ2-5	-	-	TGTGCCAGCACCCCACGGAGGGGGGAGACCCAGTACTTC	CASTPRRGETQYF
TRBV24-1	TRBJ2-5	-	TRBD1	TGTGCCACCAGTGATCTCCAGACAGCCCAGGGGGCCCAGTACTTC	CATSDLQTAQGAQYF
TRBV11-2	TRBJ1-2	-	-	TGTGCCAGCAGCCCCACGCAGGGCCGAGACTATGGCTACACCTTC	CASSPTQGRDYGYTF
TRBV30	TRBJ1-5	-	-	TGTGCCTGGAGCAGGGACTATCAGCCCCAGCATTTT	CAWSRDYQPQHF
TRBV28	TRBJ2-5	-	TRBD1	TGTGCCAGCAGTTTGTATGGACAGGGGGCTTGGGAGACCCAGTACTTC	CASSLYGQGAWETQYF
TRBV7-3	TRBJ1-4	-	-	TGTGCCAGCAGCTTATATAGGGGTGAAAAACTGTTTTTT	CASSLYRGEKLFF
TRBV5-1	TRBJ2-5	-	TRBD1	TGCGCCAGCAGGGGACAGGCGTCTCAAGAGACCCAGTACTTC	CASRGQASQETQYF
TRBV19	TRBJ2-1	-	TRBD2	TGTGCCAGTAGTGTAATAGCGGGGGGAGGCGAGCAGTTCTTC	CASSVIAGGGEQFF